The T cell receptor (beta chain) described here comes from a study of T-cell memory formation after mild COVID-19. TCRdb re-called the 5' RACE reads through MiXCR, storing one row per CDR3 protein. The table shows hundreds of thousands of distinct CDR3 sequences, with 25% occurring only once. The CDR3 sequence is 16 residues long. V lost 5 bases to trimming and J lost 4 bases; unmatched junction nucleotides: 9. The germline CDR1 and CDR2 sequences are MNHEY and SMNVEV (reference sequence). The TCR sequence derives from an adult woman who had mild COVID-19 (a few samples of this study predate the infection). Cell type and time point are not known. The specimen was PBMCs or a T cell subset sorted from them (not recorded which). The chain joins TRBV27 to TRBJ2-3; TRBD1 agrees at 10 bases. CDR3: CASSPAGTGVSDTQYF. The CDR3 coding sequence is TGTGCCAGCAGTCCCGCCGGGACAGGGGTTTCAGATACGCAGTATTTT.